A single sample gave rise to the 5 T cell receptor beta chains below, sequenced in a study of neurological immune-mediated disorders. TCRdb reprocessed the 5' RACE reads via MiXCR and lists one record per CDR3 protein. Among over 35,000 distinct CDR3 sequences listed, about an eighth were seen once. Input material: PBMCs. Receptors were obtained from a female donor in good health.

By sample fraction, this clonotype is medium-sized. This chain uses TRBV12-3 or TRBV12-4 with TRBJ1-2; weak D call: TRBD1 (5 bases). V was cut by 0 bases and J by 3 bases, with 17 bases left in between. This CDR3 is 17 amino acids long. Here the CDR3 reads CASSLAFGVPGDYGYTF. CDR3 in DNA: TGTGCCAGCAGTTTAGCATTTGGAGTACCGGGGGACTATGGCTACACCTTC.

There are a few counts of this clonotype. A much larger clonotype is one base distant, so this may be a read error. The chain uses TRBV5-1 and TRBJ1-1, with 8 bases lining up with TRBD1. CDR1 and CDR2 (germline): SGHRS, YFSETQ. There are 17 residues in the CDR3. For the CDR3, the DNA is TGCGCCAGCAGCTTTACGAGGAGCAGGGGGCTGGCCACTGAAGTTTTCTTT. Translating gives CASSFTRSRGLATEVFF.

This clonotype was seen at least ten times. The chain is built from TRBV7-8 and TRBJ2-7, with D perhaps matching TRBD1 or TRBD2 (5 bases each). V gave up 3 bases and J gave up 5 bases, with 14 bases separating them. The germline V gene encodes CDR1 SGHVS and CDR2 FQNEAQ. This CDR3 spans 14 amino acids. As DNA, the CDR3 is TGTGCCAGCAGCTTGCCCGGGGCCCCTAACGAGCAGTACTTC. Protein sequence: CASSLPGAPNEQYF. Full variable domain (rest looked up from reference TRBV7-8 and TRBJ2-7): GAGVSQSPRYKVAKRGQDVALRCDPISGHVSLFWYQQALGQGPEFLTYFQNEAQLDKSGLPSDRFFAERPEGSVSTLKIQRTQQEDSAVYLCASSLPGAPNEQYFGPGTRLTVT.

There are many counts of this clonotype. In nucleotides, the CDR3 is TGCAGTGCCCAAATCCCCCTAGCGGGGGGTTCGGATACGCAGTATTTT. This gives the protein CSAQIPLAGGSDTQYF. The chain joins TRBV20-1 to TRBJ2-3, with 11 nucleotides matching TRBD2. In germline, CDR1 is DFQATT, CDR2 SNEGSKA (reference sequence). The CDR3 consists of 16 residues. Trimming took 6 bases from V and 6 from J; bases not matched to a gene: 14.

This clonotype was detected many times. The chain uses TRBV5-1 and TRBJ2-1, with D possibly TRBD2 on 5 matching bases. The V gene lost 4 bases and the J gene lost 0 bases, with 26 bases spanning the gap. Germline V gene lookup returns CDR1 SGHRS and CDR2 YFSETQ. This CDR3 has 20 residues. CDR3 sequence (DNA): TGCGCCAGCAGCCAACATCCCACTGACCTAGCTGAGAGCTCCTACAATGAGCAGTTCTTC. It is translated as CASSQHPTDLAESSYNEQFF. Supplemented by reference TRBV5-1 and TRBJ2-1, the full variable domain reads KAGVTQTPRYLIKTRGQQVTLSCSPISGHRSVSWYQQTPGQGLQFLFEYFSETQRNKGNFPGRFSGRQFSNSRSEMNVSTLELGDSALYLCASSQHPTDLAESSYNEQFFGPGTRLTVL.